The entry below describes one T cell receptor beta chain. Measured with immunoSEQ multiplex PCR; TCRdb has only the in-frame clones, and not every one. Counted here are 150,000 to 200,000 clones, roughly 91% occurring once; the ten biggest clones make up 5% to 6.5%. Germline values: CDR1 MNHEY, CDR2 SVGAGI. V lost 4 bases and J lost 4; bases outside the gene matches: 3. The CDR3 consists of 13 residues. This sample was taken from a study of T cell responses to AZD1222 COVID-19 vaccine. The receptor's source is an adult who received the AZD1222 COVID-19 vaccine. The sample consisted of peripheral blood, taken 28 days after the second AZD1222 dose. The chain has TRBV6-5 and TRBJ2-5, with 7 bases fitting TRBD1. The CDR3 DNA is TGTGCCAGCAGTTCAGGGGGATTAGAGACCCAGTACTTC. Amino acids: CASSSGGLETQYF.